This is a list of T cell receptor beta chains from one sample in a study of graft-versus-host responses after intestinal transplantation. Sequencing used immunoSEQ multiplex PCR; TCRdb keeps in-frame clones, though not all of them. The table shows tens of thousands of clones, with around nine tenths occurring only once. Their antigens are not known. The sample consisted of unstimulated CD8+ T cells sorted from spleen or lymph node cells, taken before intestinal transplant. The receptors were gathered from a human donor who received an intestinal transplant. CDR3s include the opening cysteine and the closing phenylalanine or tryptophan. Each record gives: clone size, J gene, D gene, V gene, CDR3 DNA, CDR3 protein. D genes are given only for firm matches. Not every row has a clone size; where given, it reads once, few, many or a size class.

>NA|TRBJ2-7|NA|TRBV2
TGTGCCAGCAGTCGAACACTAGTCTCCTACGAGCAGTACTTC
CASSRTLVSYEQYF
>NA|TRBJ1-1|NA|TRBV4-1
TGCGCCAGCAGCCAACCCACCGGGGAAGCTTTCTTT
CASSQPTGEAFF
>NA|TRBJ2-1|NA|TRBV6-4
TGTGCCAGCAGTGAGAGAGGCGGGGCGGTCAATGAGCAGTTCTTC
CASSERGGAVNEQFF
>NA|TRBJ2-7|TRBD2|TRBV19
TGTGCCAGTAGTAAACTAGCGGGGGTCTACGAGCAGTACTTC
CASSKLAGVYEQYF
>NA|TRBJ2-1|NA|TRBV4-1
TGCGCCAGCAGCCAAGATCTTGATGAGCAGTTCTTC
CASSQDLDEQFF
>NA|TRBJ2-7|NA|TRBV7-9
TGTGCCAGCAGCGCCCCAGGGGACGAGCAGTACTTC
CASSAPGDEQYF
>NA|TRBJ2-1|TRBD1|TRBV19
TGTGCCAGTTCAGGGGACAGGGTGATCCATGAGCAGTTCTTC
CASSGDRVIHEQFF
>once|TRBJ2-3|TRBD2|TRBV9
TGTGCCAGCAGCACCTATCGCGGGGCGGGAGTGGGCACAGATACGCAGTATTTT
CASSTYRGAGVGTDTQYF
>NA|TRBJ1-5|NA|TRBV6-5
TGTGCCAGCAGTCCTCAGGGGAGTAGCAATCAGCCCCAGCATTTT
CASSPQGSSNQPQHF
>NA|TRBJ1-2|TRBD1|TRBV9
TGTGCCAGCAGCGTAGCCCCTGCCCAACGACAGGGGGGGGGCTACACCTTC
CASSVAPAQRQGGGYTF
>NA|TRBJ1-1|TRBD1|TRBV19
TGTGCCAGTGAGCTATGGACAGGTCACACTGAAGCTTTCTTT
CASELWTGHTEAFF
>NA|TRBJ2-1|TRBD2|TRBV15
TGTGCCACCAGCAGAACCCGGGGGGAGCCCGAGCAGTTCTTC
CATSRTRGEPEQFF
>NA|TRBJ2-7|TRBD1|TRBV27
TGTGCCAGCAGATTGGGGGCAGGGGGCGAGCAGTACTTC
CASRLGAGGEQYF
>NA|TRBJ1-1|NA|TRBV19
TGTGCCAGTAGTATAGGAGGGGGAAACACTGAAGCTTTCTTT
CASSIGGGNTEAFF
>NA|TRBJ1-1|NA|TRBV7-9
TGTGCCAGCAGCTTGCACGGGACTCACCTGAACACTGAAGCTTTCTTT
CASSLHGTHLNTEAFF
>once|TRBJ2-1|NA|TRBV7-8
TGTGCCAGCAGCTACCCCCTAGAGAATGAGCAGTTCTTC
CASSYPLENEQFF
>NA|TRBJ2-7|NA|TRBV5-1
TGCGCCAGCAGCTTGGCCCGTAGCTCCTACGAGCAGTACTTC
CASSLARSSYEQYF
>NA|TRBJ2-7|TRBD1|TRBV10-3
TGTGCCATCGCAGGGGGCGGCTACGAGCAGTACTTC
CAIAGGGYEQYF
>once|TRBJ1-2|NA|TRBV15
TGTGCCACCAGCAGAGACTTCGGGACACGGAATGGCTACACCTTC
CATSRDFGTRNGYTF
>NA|TRBJ2-3|NA|TRBV12-5
TGTGCTAGTGGACCTGGTTCGAGGGCTAACGGTACAGATACGCAGTATTTT
CASGPGSRANGTDTQYF
>NA|TRBJ2-6|TRBD1|TRBV27
TGTGCCAGCAGTTTAGGGACAGGGGGTTTTGTATCTGGGGCCAACGTCCTGACTTTC
CASSLGTGGFVSGANVLTF
>NA|TRBJ2-5|NA|TRBV15
TGTGCCACCAGCAGAGATACGGGTGGGGAGACCCAGTACTTC
CATSRDTGGETQYF
>NA|TRBJ2-7|TRBD2|TRBV5-1
TGCGCCAGCAGCTTGGGTAGCGGGGGGATCTACGAGCAGTACTTC
CASSLGSGGIYEQYF
>NA|TRBJ2-1|NA|TRBV27
TGTGCCAGCAGTCAACTACGTTACAATGAGCAGTTCTTC
CASSQLRYNEQFF
>NA|TRBJ1-2|NA|TRBV10-2
TGCGCCAGCATCGCAGGGGCCGGCTACACCTTC
CASIAGAGYTF
>NA|TRBJ2-1|NA|TRBV6-1
TGTGCCAGCAGTGAAACCCAACTTTCGGGGTTTTACAATGAGCAGTTCTTC
CASSETQLSGFYNEQFF
>NA|TRBJ2-7|TRBD1|TRBV7-9
TGTGCCAGCAGCTTATCCCCGGGACAGGGTGGACACGAGCAGTACTTC
CASSLSPGQGGHEQYF
>NA|TRBJ2-1|NA|TRBV9
TGTGCCAGCAGCGTGAGGGAGTCAGGGGGGCAGAGGAATGAGCAGTTCTTC
CASSVRESGGQRNEQFF
>NA|TRBJ2-7|TRBD1|TRBV5-1
TGCGCCAGCAGCCTCGGGACAGGGGTCTACGAGCAGTACTTC
CASSLGTGVYEQYF
>few|TRBJ2-5|NA|TRBV9
TGTGCCAGCAGCGGGGACTTCGCCCAAGAGACCCAGTACTTC
CASSGDFAQETQYF
>few|TRBJ2-3|NA|TRBV2
TGTGCCAGCAGTGAAAATCTGAGGCCTTCCCACACAGATACGCAGTATTTT
CASSENLRPSHTDTQYF
>NA|TRBJ2-1|NA|TRBV19
TGTGCCAGTAGTATAGGTAAGACCACAGACGAGCAGTTCTTC
CASSIGKTTDEQFF
>NA|TRBJ2-4|NA|TRBV6-1
TGTGCCAGCAGTGAAAAGGGAGGAGACATTCAGTACTTC
CASSEKGGDIQYF
>NA|TRBJ2-1|TRBD2|TRBV5-1
TGCGCCAGCAGCCTCGGAGGGACTAGCGGATCCTACAATGAGCAGTTCTTC
CASSLGGTSGSYNEQFF
>NA|TRBJ1-1|NA|TRBV2
TGTGCCAGCAGGTTGGGGGGCACTGAAGCTTTCTTT
CASRLGGTEAFF
>NA|TRBJ2-2|NA|TRBV18
TGTGCCAGCTCTATCCTGAAAGGAGGGCCTAACACCGGGGAGCTGTTTTTT
CASSILKGGPNTGELFF
>NA|TRBJ2-1|NA|TRBV27
TGTGCCAGCAGTTTGGGGGGTGACAATGAGCAGTTCTTC
CASSLGGDNEQFF
>NA|TRBJ1-5|TRBD1|TRBV13
TGTGCCAGCAGCGTGACAGGGCAGCAGCCCCAGCATTTT
CASSVTGQQPQHF
>NA|TRBJ1-1|NA|TRBV4-1
TGCGCCAGCAGCCAAGAACTAGGGTACGACACTGAAGCTTTCTTT
CASSQELGYDTEAFF
>NA|TRBJ2-3|NA|TRBV5-4
TGTGCCAGCAGCTTGGCCGGGGACACAGATACGCAGTATTTT
CASSLAGDTDTQYF
>NA|TRBJ1-1|NA|TRBV10-2
TGCGCCAGCAGTGTCGGGGTGGGGACTGAAGCTTTCTTT
CASSVGVGTEAFF
>NA|TRBJ1-1|NA|TRBV19
TGTGCCAGTAAAGCGGGCTTGGACACTGAAGCTTTCTTT
CASKAGLDTEAFF
>NA|TRBJ2-7|TRBD1|TRBV4-1
TGCGCCAGCAGCCTCCGGGACAGTACTGAGCAGTACTTC
CASSLRDSTEQYF
>NA|TRBJ2-1|TRBD2|TRBV6-4
TGTGCCAGCAGTCCCACTAGCGGGGGGTACAATGAGCAGTTCTTC
CASSPTSGGYNEQFF
>NA|TRBJ2-1|TRBD2|TRBV13
TGTGCCAGCAGCCAGCTTGGACTAGCGGGAAATGTAAATGAGCAGTTCTTC
CASSQLGLAGNVNEQFF
>NA|TRBJ2-5|NA|TRBV6-5
TGTGCCAGCAGTCCCTTCAGGGCAGAGACCCAGTACTTC
CASSPFRAETQYF
>NA|TRBJ2-3|NA|TRBV28
TGTGCCAGCAGTACCCCTTCAGCGAGGATAGATACGCAGTATTTT
CASSTPSARIDTQYF
>NA|TRBJ1-1|TRBD1|TRBV9
TGTGCCAGCAACAAGGGACAGGGGGCTTCTGAAGCTTTCTTT
CASNKGQGASEAFF
>NA|TRBJ1-5|NA|TRBV5-6
TGTGCCAGCAGCCAGAAGCGGGTAGCCAATCAGCCCCAGCATTTT
CASSQKRVANQPQHF
>NA|TRBJ2-3|TRBD2|TRBV7-6
TGTGCCAGCAGCCCACTAGCGGGAGGGCTGGTAGATACGCAGTATTTT
CASSPLAGGLVDTQYF
>NA|TRBJ1-1|NA|TRBV19
TGTGCCAGTACCTGGGGCCAGGGGAACACTGAAGCTTTCTTT
CASTWGQGNTEAFF
>NA|TRBJ1-2|NA|TRBV14
TGTGCCAGCAGCCAAGATCAGTTGGGGACACGCTATGGCTACACCTTC
CASSQDQLGTRYGYTF
>once|TRBJ2-2|TRBD1|TRBV4-1
TGCGCCAGCAGCCAAGTTAGGACAGGGGGGACCGGGGAGCTGTTTTTT
CASSQVRTGGTGELFF
>NA|TRBJ2-6|NA|TRBV6-1
TGTGCCAGCAGTCCCCCCGGCGGTGCGGCCAACGTCCTGACTTTC
CASSPPGGAANVLTF
>NA|TRBJ2-5|NA|TRBV15
TGTGCCACCAGCAGAGGAGGGTTTCAAGAGACCCAGTACTTC
CATSRGGFQETQYF